This T cell receptor (beta chain) was sequenced in a study of Tregs in tolerant kidney transplant recipients. Study-wide points: Tregs expanded with activated donor B cells seemed most donor-specific.

The table came from immunoSEQ multiplex PCR; TCRdb's copy has only in-frame clones and leaves some out. The listing contains more than 45,000 clones. Of note for this clone: Its antigen is still unknown. The read comes to an end 3 residues before the CDR3 does, leaving the germline J gene to fill in the end.

CDR1 and CDR2 (germline): LNHDA, SQIVND (reference sequence). The CDR3 extends over 12 amino acids. Trimming stripped 5 bases from V and 6 bases from J, with 10 bases between. Unstimulated Tregs (CD4+CD25+CD127-) and CD4+CD25- non-Tregs were sorted from PBMCs. The sequence was collected from a human donor who received a combined kidney and bone marrow transplant. The chain employs TRBV19 and TRBJ1-1, with D uncertain. The sequencing used CD4+ T cells from blood, collected before the transplant. The covered CDR3 bases are TGTGCCAGTAGTGCCTTTAGCTCTGAA. Its translation: CASSAFSSE. The whole CDR3 reads CASSAFSSEAFF.